This T cell receptor beta chain was recorded in a study of CD8+ T cells in alopecia areata. Across the study: Treated patients received oral tofacitinib, 5 to 10 mg twice daily. Findings and limits, study-wide: Clonality was higher in lesional than normal scalp, especially in alopecia totalis/universalis. Scalp clonality decreased significantly with tofacitinib, and so did expanded CD8+ clones among the top 100. A large proportion of expanded lesional clones were detected persisting in scalp and blood during tofacitinib.

This clone came up a few times. Antigen: not known. The CDR3 sequence is 14 residues long. CDR1 KGHSH and CDR2 LQKENI come from the germline V gene. The J segment lost 4 bases and the V segment lost 3 bases, leaving 4 bases of the junction unmatched. RNA extraction and reverse transcription yielded cDNA as sequencing template. The data were produced by immunoSEQ multiplex PCR, yet TCRdb's version contains in-frame clones alone and is incomplete. The table records about 190,000 clones, roughly 60% of them present only once. Treatment denoted: oral pan-JAK inhibitor, 5-10 mg twice daily. The chain joins TRBV18 to TRBJ1-1, with 8 bases that match TRBD1. This sample comprised CD4+ T cells sorted from blood, obtained at week 24, from a patient treated with tofacitinib. The receptor was derived from a human donor with alopecia areata. The CDR3 region has the DNA TGTGCCAGCTCACCGGGACAGGAGACCACTGAAGCTTTCTTT. Residues: CASSPGQETTEAFF.